This paragraph covers one T cell receptor beta chain sequence. The antigen is undetermined. The record originates from a study of metastatic and nonmetastatic thyroid tumors. Study-wide results and limits: According to reports, the diversity of TCR beta was significantly higher in malignant thyroid tumors than in benign nodules, and this held in both blood and tumor samples.

All patients were untreated before thyroid surgery. CDR3 length: 17 residues. Unmatched junction bases numbered 14, after V lost 1 base and J lost 7 bases. Through MiXCR, TCRdb re-clonotyped the PCR reads. The sample holds about 45,000 clones, about 4.2% seen once. The chain carries TRBV12-3 or TRBV12-4 and TRBJ2-3; 7 bases map to TRBD2. The source of this sequence is a female donor with papillary thyroid cancer or a benign thyroid nodule (not recorded which). Some clones in this sample may be carry-over from other donors' samples. Material: blood. The CDR3 nucleotides read TGTGCCAGCAGTTTAGAGGAAGCGGGACGAAACGGAAATACGCAGTATTTT. It is translated as CASSLEEAGRNGNTQYF.